A single sample gave rise to the 15 T cell receptor beta chains below, sequenced in a study of blood T cells in healthy people across ages. Using a J-beta primer mix together with a sample-barcoded 5' primer, a second PCR was run for about 6 to 11 cycles. One entry per CDR3 protein results from TCRdb running MiXCR on the 5' RACE reads. The repertoire consists of around 800,000 distinct CDR3 sequences, with around 45% occurring once and the leading ten covering about a sixth. Sequencing was carried out using blood. These receptors were taken from a man at least 80 years old in good health.

This clonotype was counted a few times. The gene calls are TRBV7-2 and TRBJ2-4; 14 bases are shared with TRBD2. There are 18 residues in the CDR3. Germline trimming cut 5 bases from V and 8 bases from J; bases unmatched to any gene: 14. The germline gives CDR1 SGHTA, CDR2 FQGNSA. CDR3 protein: CASSGGTGLAGVGDIQYF. The CDR3 nucleotides are TGTGCCAGCAGCGGGGGGACGGGACTAGCGGGAGTAGGGGACATTCAGTACTTC. Drawing the rest from reference TRBV7-2 and TRBJ2-4, the complete variable domain is GAGVSQSPSNKVTEKGKDVELRCDPISGHTALYWYRQSLGQGLEFLIYFQGNSAPDKSGLPSDRFSAERTGGSVSTLTIQRTQQEDSAVYLCASSGGTGLAGVGDIQYFGAGTRLSVL.

This clonotype has more than one count but fewer than ten. V is TRBV20-1 and J is TRBJ2-4; D gene unclear. The CDR3 runs to 15 residues. V was clipped by 2 bases and J by 1 base, with 12 bases between them. Germline CDR1 DFQATT, CDR2 SNEGSKA (reference sequence). The CDR3 nucleotides read TGCAGTGCTAGATTTAATCCGGGTGCCAAAAACATTCAGTACTTC. Residues: CSARFNPGAKNIQYF.

The CDR3 region is CASSQEGQLGGEQYF. The CDR3 coding sequence is TGCGCCAGCAGCCAAGAAGGACAGTTGGGTGGCGAGCAGTACTTC. V usage is TRBV4-1 and J usage is TRBJ2-5; D perhaps matches TRBD1 (6 bases). The DNA end is a closer match to TRBJ2-7, so the J assignment may be wrong. The CDR3 extends over 15 amino acids. The germline gives CDR1 MGHRA, CDR2 YSYEKL.

The genes are TRBV28 and TRBJ2-2; TRBD1 matches 9 bases. Germline-derived CDR1 and CDR2 are MDHEN and SYDVKM. Trimming cost V 6 bases and J 4 bases; bases outside gene matches: 3. The length of the CDR3 is 14 residues. Here the CDR3 reads CASRQGAGTGELFF. DNA of the CDR3: TGTGCCAGCAGACAGGGGGCTGGCACCGGGGAGCTGTTTTTT.

This rearrangement joins TRBV20-1 to TRBJ2-3; tentatively, D is TRBD2 (5 bases). The germline V and J ends were trimmed by 7 bases and 0 bases, with 11 bases remaining between them. CDR1 and CDR2 from the germline V gene are DFQATT and SNEGSKA (reference sequence). This CDR3 has 13 residues. The CDR3 is CSVSVLSTDTQYF. CDR3 sequence (DNA): TGCAGTGTTAGCGTTCTAAGCACAGATACGCAGTATTTT.

The CDR3 sequence is CSATRQGKTEAFF. The CDR3 DNA follows: TGCAGTGCCACCCGACAGGGTAAGACTGAAGCTTTCTTT. The rearrangement uses TRBV20-1 and TRBJ1-1; 7 nucleotides match TRBD1. V lost 6 bases and J lost 5; bases outside the gene matches: 9. CDR1 is DFQATT and CDR2 is SNEGSKA in the germline V gene (reference sequence). This CDR3 spans 13 amino acids.

There are a few counts of this clonotype. V is TRBV27 and J is TRBJ2-2; the D is unclear. Germline V gives CDR1 MNHEY, CDR2 SMNVEV (reference sequence). V was pared by 2 bases and J by 5 bases, with 12 bases between. CDR3 size: 15 residues. In DNA form, the CDR3 reads TGTGCCAGCAGTTTAAGTGGTCACGCTACCGGGGAGCTGTTTTTT. This codes for CASSLSGHATGELFF.

Only a few counts were recorded for this clonotype. The V and J genes are TRBV7-2 and TRBJ2-3; D gene ambiguous. With 2 bases removed from V and 2 bases from J, the gap between germline ends came to 14 bases. The CDR3 has 16 residues. Germline V lookup: CDR1 SGHTA, CDR2 FQGNSA. CDR3 region: CASSLLNVEYTDTQYF. DNA of the CDR3: TGTGCCAGCAGCTTATTAAACGTGGAGTACACAGATACGCAGTATTTT.

The chain employs TRBV5-1 and TRBJ2-1, with TRBD2 identical over 8 bases. The CDR3 is 15 amino acids. The germline V gene has CDR1 SGHRS and CDR2 YFSETQ. The V segment lost 4 bases and the J segment 12 bases; nucleotides outside the gene matches: 15. The DNA for the CDR3 is TGCGCCAGCAGCCCAAGCGGGAGTCGGGCGGATGGGCAGTTCTTC. It codes for CASSPSGSRADGQFF.

The DNA for the CDR3 is TGCGCCAGCAGCCAAGTCGGCACGGGGGGGCCTGAACAAGAGACCCAGTACTTC. It translates to CASSQVGTGGPEQETQYF. This rearrangement joins TRBV4-1 to TRBJ2-5; 8 bases agree with TRBD2. Germline values: CDR1 MGHRA, CDR2 YSYEKL. The CDR3 sequence is 18 residues long. V gave up 1 base and J gave up 2 bases; unmatched junction bases: 12.

This clonotype has a single count. A read error may produce the germline difference seen at one junction end. The chain combines TRBV5-1 with TRBJ2-3, with a possible D match to TRBD1 (6 bases). The CDR3 is 16 residues long. The V gene's germline CDR1 is SGHRS and CDR2 YFSETQ. In nucleotides, the CDR3 is TGCACCAGCAGCTGGGAAAACAGGGATGAGATAGATACGCAGTATTTT. Encoded protein: CTSSWENRDEIDTQYF.

The gene calls are TRBV2 and TRBJ2-3, with D perhaps matching TRBD2 (5 bases). Germline CDR1 is SNHLY and CDR2 is FYNNEI. This CDR3 region has 12 residues. V lost 7 bases to trimming and J lost 3 bases, with 8 bases between them. In DNA form, the CDR3 reads TGTGCCAGCAAACTAGTTACAGATACGCAGTATTTT. Translating gives CASKLVTDTQYF.

This clonotype came up a few times. The chain has TRBV20-1 and TRBJ2-1; D ambiguous. In germline, CDR1 is DFQATT, CDR2 SNEGSKA (reference sequence). V gave up 0 bases and J gave up 7 bases, with 13 bases separating them. The CDR3 spans 14 residues. DNA of the CDR3: TGCAGTGCTAGAGAATGGCGCCTTGCGAATGAGCAGTTCTTC. It translates to CSAREWRLANEQFF.

The rearrangement links TRBV10-3 to TRBJ2-7; the D is unclear. V lost 4 bases, J lost 6 bases, and 10 bases lay in between. This CDR3 contains 12 residues. CDR1 and CDR2 (germline): ENHRY, SYGVKD. CDR3 in amino acids: CAISAATGEQYF. CDR3 coding DNA: TGTGCCATCAGTGCTGCAACCGGCGAGCAGTACTTC.

The V gene is TRBV4-2, the J gene TRBJ2-3; 13 bases are shared with TRBD2. The CDR3 spans 17 residues. Germline V CDR1 and CDR2: LGHNA, YNFKEQ. The ends lost 2 bases at V and 5 bases at J; junction bases unmatched: 7. In nucleotides, the CDR3 is TGTGCCAGCAGCCAACCCGGACTAGCGGGAGTCATAGATACGCAGTATTTT. Translated, it gives CASSQPGLAGVIDTQYF.